This TCR beta chain was sequenced during a study of spatial heterogeneity in lung cancer. Study-level information: PBMC samples from follow-up, when available, were sequenced at a median of around 2 years post-resection. An average of more than ten raw reads was observed per unique TCR and UMI combination.

Each CDR3 protein is one row after TCRdb ran MiXCR on the 5' RACE reads. The sample lists around 110,000 distinct CDR3 sequences, more than 9% occurring once. Regarding this clonotype: Its antigen remains unknown.

Study-level findings and limits: Whereas they appeared in blood less at follow-up, ubiquitous expanded tumor TCRs appeared there more at resection.

Time point meaning: blood at routine non-recurrence follow-up after resection. Unsorted whole RNA from tumor, nontumor lung or frozen PBMC underwent sequencing. The CDR3 runs 17 residues. Germline CDR1 SGDLS, CDR2 YYNGEE. Deletions cut 0 bases from V and 1 base from J, with 16 bases between. Sequenced material: PBMCs, taken at follow-up. The origin of this receptor is a male donor with early-stage non-small cell lung cancer. The V gene is TRBV9, the J gene TRBJ1-1; TRBD1 is a possible D gene (5 bases). Written as DNA, the CDR3 is TGTGCCAGCAGCGTAGGGCCCGGGAAGGGGCAGAACACTGAAGCTTTCTTT. Amino acids: CASSVGPGKGQNTEAFF.